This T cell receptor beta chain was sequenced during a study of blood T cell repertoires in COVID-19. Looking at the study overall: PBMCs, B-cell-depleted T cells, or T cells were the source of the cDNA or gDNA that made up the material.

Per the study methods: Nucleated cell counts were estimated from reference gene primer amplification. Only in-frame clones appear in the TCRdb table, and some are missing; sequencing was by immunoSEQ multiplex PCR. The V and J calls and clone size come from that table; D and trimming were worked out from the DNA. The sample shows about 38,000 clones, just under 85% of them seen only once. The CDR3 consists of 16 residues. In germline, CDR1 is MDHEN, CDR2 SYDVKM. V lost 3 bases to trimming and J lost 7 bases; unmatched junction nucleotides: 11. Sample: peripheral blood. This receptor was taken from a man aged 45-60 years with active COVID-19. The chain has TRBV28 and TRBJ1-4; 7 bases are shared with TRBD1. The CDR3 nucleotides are TGTGCCAGCAGTTTTCTCACAGGGGAGGACGGTGAAAAACTGTTTTTT. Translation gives CASSFLTGEDGEKLFF. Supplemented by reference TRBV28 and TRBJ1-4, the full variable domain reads DVKVTQSSRYLVKRTGEKVFLECVQDMDHENMFWYRQDPGLGLRLIYFSYDVKMKEKGDIPEGYSVSREKKERFSLILESASTNQTSMYLCASSFLTGEDGEKLFFGSGTQLSVL.